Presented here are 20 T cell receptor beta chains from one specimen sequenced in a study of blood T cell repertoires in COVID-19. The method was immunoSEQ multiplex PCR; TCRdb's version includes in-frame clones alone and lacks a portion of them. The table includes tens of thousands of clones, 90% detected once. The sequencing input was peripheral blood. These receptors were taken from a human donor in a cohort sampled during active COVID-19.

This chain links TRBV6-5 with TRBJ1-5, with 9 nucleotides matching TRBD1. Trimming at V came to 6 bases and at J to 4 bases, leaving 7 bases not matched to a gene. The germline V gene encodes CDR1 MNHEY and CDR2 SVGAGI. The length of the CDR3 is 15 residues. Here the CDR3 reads CASSRDRVENQPQHF. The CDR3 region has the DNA TGTGCCAGCAGCCGGGACAGGGTCGAGAATCAGCCCCAGCATTTT.

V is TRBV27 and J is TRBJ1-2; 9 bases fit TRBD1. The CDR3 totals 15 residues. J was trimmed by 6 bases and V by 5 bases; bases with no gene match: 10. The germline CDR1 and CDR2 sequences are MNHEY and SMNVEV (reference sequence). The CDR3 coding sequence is TGTGCCAGCAGTACCAACAGGGGGCGCGACAATGGCTACACCTTC. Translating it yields CASSTNRGRDNGYTF.

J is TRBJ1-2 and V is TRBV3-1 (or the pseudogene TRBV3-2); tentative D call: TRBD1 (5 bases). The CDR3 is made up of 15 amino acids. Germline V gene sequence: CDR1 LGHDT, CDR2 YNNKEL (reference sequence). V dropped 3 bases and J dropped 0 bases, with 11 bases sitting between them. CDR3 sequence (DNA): TGTGCCAGCAGCCATAGACAGTCTACTAACTATGGCTACACCTTC. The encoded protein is CASSHRQSTNYGYTF.

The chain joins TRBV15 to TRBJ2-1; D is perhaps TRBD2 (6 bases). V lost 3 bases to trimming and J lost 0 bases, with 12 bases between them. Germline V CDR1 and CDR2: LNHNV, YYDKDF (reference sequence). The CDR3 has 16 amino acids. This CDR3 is CATSRDYTDSYNEQFF. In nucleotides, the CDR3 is TGTGCCACCAGCAGGGACTACACAGACTCCTACAATGAGCAGTTCTTC.

CDR3 bases: TGCGCCAGCAGCCAAGTGGCTAGCGGGAGGGAGAGCTCCTACGAGCAGTACTTC. Encoded protein: CASSQVASGRESSYEQYF. The chain couples TRBV4-1 to TRBJ2-7, with TRBD2 matching over 12 bases. CDR3 length equals 18 residues. J gave up 0 bases and V 1 base, and 7 bases lay outside the gene matches. Germline values: CDR1 MGHRA, CDR2 YSYEKL.

CDR3 region: CASSVLAGDTQYF. CDR3 DNA: TGTGCCAGCAGTGTTTTAGCGGGAGATACGCAGTATTTT. The rearrangement uses TRBV25-1 and TRBJ2-3; 7 bases map to TRBD2. The CDR3 is 13 amino acids. Germline lookup yields CDR1 MGHDK and CDR2 SYGVNS. Trimming removed 4 bases from V and 5 bases from J; junction bases left unmatched: 3.

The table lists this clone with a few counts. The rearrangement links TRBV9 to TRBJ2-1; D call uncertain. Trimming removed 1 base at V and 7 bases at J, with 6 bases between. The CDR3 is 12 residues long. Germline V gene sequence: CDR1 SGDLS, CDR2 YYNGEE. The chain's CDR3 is CASSVQNNEQFF. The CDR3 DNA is TGTGCCAGCAGCGTACAAAATAATGAGCAGTTCTTC.

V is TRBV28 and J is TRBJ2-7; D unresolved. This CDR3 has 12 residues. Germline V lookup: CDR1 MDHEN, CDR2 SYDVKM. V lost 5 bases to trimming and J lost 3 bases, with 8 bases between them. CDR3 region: CASSTRDYEQYF. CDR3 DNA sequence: TGTGCCAGCAGTACGCGCGACTACGAGCAGTACTTC.

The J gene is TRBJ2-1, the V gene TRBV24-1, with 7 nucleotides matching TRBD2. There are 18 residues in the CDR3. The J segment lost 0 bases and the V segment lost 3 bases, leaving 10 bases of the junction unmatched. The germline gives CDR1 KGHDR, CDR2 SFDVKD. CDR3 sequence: CATSDPSLAESSYNEQFF. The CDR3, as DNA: TGTGCCACCAGTGATCCTTCCCTAGCGGAGAGCTCCTACAATGAGCAGTTCTTC.

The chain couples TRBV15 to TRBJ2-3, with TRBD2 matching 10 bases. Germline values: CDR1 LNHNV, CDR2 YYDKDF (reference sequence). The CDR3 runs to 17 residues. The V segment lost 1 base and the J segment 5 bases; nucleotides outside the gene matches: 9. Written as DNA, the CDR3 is TGTGCCACCAGCAGAGTGGGAATAGCGGGAGGAATAGATACGCAGTATTTT. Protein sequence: CATSRVGIAGGIDTQYF.

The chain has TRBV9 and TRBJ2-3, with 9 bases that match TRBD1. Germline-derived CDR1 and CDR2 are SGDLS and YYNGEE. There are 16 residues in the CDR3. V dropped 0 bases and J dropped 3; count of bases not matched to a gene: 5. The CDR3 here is CASSVDKGQGTDTQYF. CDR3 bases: TGTGCCAGCAGCGTAGACAAGGGACAGGGAACAGATACGCAGTATTTT.

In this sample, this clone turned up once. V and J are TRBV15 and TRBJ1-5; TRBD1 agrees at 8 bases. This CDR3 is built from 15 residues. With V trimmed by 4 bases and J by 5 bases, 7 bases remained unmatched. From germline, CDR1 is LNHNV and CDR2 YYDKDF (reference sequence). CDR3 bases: TGTGCCACCAGCACCGGACAGGGCGGCTATCAGCCCCAGCATTTT. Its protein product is CATSTGQGGYQPQHF.

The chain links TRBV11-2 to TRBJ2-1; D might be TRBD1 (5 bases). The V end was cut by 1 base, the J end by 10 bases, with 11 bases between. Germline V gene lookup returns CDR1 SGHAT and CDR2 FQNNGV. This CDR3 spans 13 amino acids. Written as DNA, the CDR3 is TGTGCCAGCAGCTTAGGGGGCACCCCGGAGCAGTTCTTC. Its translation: CASSLGGTPEQFF.

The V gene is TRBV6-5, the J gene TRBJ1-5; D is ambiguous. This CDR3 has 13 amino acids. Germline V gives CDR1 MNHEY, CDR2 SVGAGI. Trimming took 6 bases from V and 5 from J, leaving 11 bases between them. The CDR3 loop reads CASRGSMDQPQHF. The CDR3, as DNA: TGTGCCAGCAGGGGCAGCATGGATCAGCCCCAGCATTTT.

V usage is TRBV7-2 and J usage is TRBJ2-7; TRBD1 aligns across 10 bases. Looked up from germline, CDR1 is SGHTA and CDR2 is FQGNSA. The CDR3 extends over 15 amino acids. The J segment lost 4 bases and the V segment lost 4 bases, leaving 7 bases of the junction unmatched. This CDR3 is CASSSEPGQGYEQYF. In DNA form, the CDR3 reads TGTGCCAGCAGCTCAGAACCGGGACAGGGGTACGAGCAGTACTTC. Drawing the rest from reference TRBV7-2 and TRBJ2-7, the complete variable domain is GAGVSQSPSNKVTEKGKDVELRCDPISGHTALYWYRQSLGQGLEFLIYFQGNSAPDKSGLPSDRFSAERTGGSVSTLTIQRTQQEDSAVYLCASSSEPGQGYEQYFGPGTRLTVT.

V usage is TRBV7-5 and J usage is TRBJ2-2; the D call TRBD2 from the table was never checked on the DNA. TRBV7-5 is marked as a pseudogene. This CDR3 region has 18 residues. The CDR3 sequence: CARSLAVGSGKVDGELFF. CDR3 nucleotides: TGTGCCAGAAGCTTAGCCGTTGGGAGCGGGAAGGTCGACGGGGAGCTGTTTTTT.

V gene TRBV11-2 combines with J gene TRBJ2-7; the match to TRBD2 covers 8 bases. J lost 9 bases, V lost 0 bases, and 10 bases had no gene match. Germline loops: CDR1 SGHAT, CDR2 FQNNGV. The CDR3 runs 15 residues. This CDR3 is CASSLDRPSGSGQYF. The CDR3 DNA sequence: TGTGCCAGCAGCTTAGATCGGCCCAGCGGGAGTGGGCAGTACTTC.

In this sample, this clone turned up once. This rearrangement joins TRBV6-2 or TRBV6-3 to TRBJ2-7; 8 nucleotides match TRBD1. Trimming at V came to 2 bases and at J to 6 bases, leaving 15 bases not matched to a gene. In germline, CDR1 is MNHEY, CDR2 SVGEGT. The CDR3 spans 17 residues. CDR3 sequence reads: CASSYMFGTGRPSEQYF. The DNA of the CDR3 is TGTGCCAGCAGTTACATGTTTGGGACAGGCCGTCCCTCCGAGCAGTACTTC.

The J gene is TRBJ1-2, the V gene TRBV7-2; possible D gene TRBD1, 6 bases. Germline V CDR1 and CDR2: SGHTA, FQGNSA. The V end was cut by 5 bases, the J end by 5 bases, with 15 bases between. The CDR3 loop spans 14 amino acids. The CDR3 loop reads CASSPRQAQYGYTF. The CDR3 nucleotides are TGTGCCAGCAGCCCTCGACAGGCTCAATATGGCTACACCTTC.

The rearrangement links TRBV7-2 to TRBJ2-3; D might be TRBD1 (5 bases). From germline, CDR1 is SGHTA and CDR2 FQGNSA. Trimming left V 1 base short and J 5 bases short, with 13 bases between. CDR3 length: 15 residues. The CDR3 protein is CASSLEGWAVDTQYF. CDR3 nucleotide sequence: TGTGCCAGCAGCTTAGAGGGGTGGGCGGTAGATACGCAGTATTTT.